The 28 T cell receptor beta chains below come from one sample, sequenced in a study of cytomegalovirus exposure and HLA in healthy donors. 60 Vbeta and 13 Jbeta primers were used in PCR. The method was immunoSEQ multiplex PCR; TCRdb's version includes in-frame clones alone and lacks a portion of them. The sample has 200,000 or so clones; 70% to 85% are singletons. The sequenced sample was PBMCs. Receptor source: a girl aged 2 to 10 in good health and CMV-seronegative.

The chain has TRBV18 and TRBJ1-2, with TRBD1 identical over 8 bases. V lost 3 bases, J lost 8 bases, and 11 bases stayed unmatched. This CDR3 has 15 amino acids. Looked up from germline, CDR1 is KGHSH and CDR2 is LQKENI. The CDR3 is CASSPSTYRGVGYTF. The CDR3 DNA sequence: TGTGCCAGCTCACCCTCCACCTACAGGGGGGTAGGCTACACCTTC. Complete variable domain (other parts from reference TRBV18 and TRBJ1-2): NAGVMQNPRHLVRRRGQEARLRCSPMKGHSHVYWYRQLPEEGLKFMVYLQKENIIDESGMPKERFSAEFPKEGPSILRIQQVVRGDSAAYFCASSPSTYRGVGYTFGSGTRLTVV.

This clone was recorded a few times. The rearrangement joins TRBV6-5 to TRBJ2-5; 8 bases fit TRBD1. Trimming at V came to 6 bases and at J to 1 base, leaving 4 bases not matched to a gene. CDR3 length: 14 amino acids. Germline-derived CDR1 and CDR2 are MNHEY and SVGAGI. This CDR3 is CASSPRGPQETQYF. The CDR3 DNA sequence: TGTGCCAGCAGCCCCAGGGGGCCCCAAGAGACCCAGTACTTC.

The rearrangement links TRBV7-9 to TRBJ2-7, with TRBD2 matching over 12 bases. With V trimmed by 7 bases and J by 6 bases, 7 bases remained unmatched. The CDR3 spans 14 residues. The germline V gene encodes CDR1 SEHNR and CDR2 FQNEAQ (reference sequence). The CDR3, as DNA: TGTGCCAGCACAACTAGCGGGAGGTCCCCCGAGCAGTACTTC. This encodes CASTTSGRSPEQYF.

This chain links TRBV7-3 with TRBJ1-1, with D possibly matching TRBD1 (6 bases). This CDR3 contains 14 residues. With 5 bases removed from V and 2 bases from J, the gap between germline ends came to 12 bases. Germline CDR1 is SGHTA and CDR2 is FQGTGA. The CDR3 nucleotides are TGTGCCAGCAGCATAGGGACACAAAACACTGAAGCTTTCTTT. This gives the protein CASSIGTQNTEAFF.

This sequence joins TRBV5-6 and TRBJ1-2; 7 bases align to TRBD1. Per the germline V gene, CDR1 is SGHDT and CDR2 is YYEEEE. This CDR3 is 16 amino acids long. J lost 6 bases, V lost 0 bases, and 11 bases had no gene match. Written as DNA, the CDR3 is TGTGCCAGCAGCTTGGTATTCGGACAGGCAATCGATGGCTACACCTTC. Translating gives CASSLVFGQAIDGYTF.

This chain uses TRBV2 with TRBJ2-7; 10 positions agree with TRBD2. J gave up 6 bases and V 2 bases, and 7 bases lay outside the gene matches. This CDR3 is 15 amino acids long. Germline CDR1 is SNHLY and CDR2 is FYNNEI. CDR3 amino acids: CASSERAGGVGEQYF. CDR3 DNA sequence: TGTGCCAGCAGTGAAAGAGCGGGAGGGGTGGGCGAGCAGTACTTC. Full variable domain (missing parts from reference TRBV2 and TRBJ2-7): EPEVTQTPSHQVTQMGQEVILRCVPISNHLYFYWYRQILGQKVEFLVSFYNNEISEKSEIFDDQFSVERPDGSNFTLKIRSTKLEDSAMYFCASSERAGGVGEQYFGPGTRLTVT.

This clone came up a few times. The chain is built from TRBV5-1 and TRBJ1-6; tentatively, D is TRBD1 (5 bases). This CDR3 contains 15 residues. Trimming took 3 bases from V and 7 from J, leaving 14 bases between them. Germline CDR1 is SGHRS and CDR2 is YFSETQ. The chain's CDR3 is CASSSPGTGNSPLHF. Here the CDR3 DNA reads TGCGCCAGCAGCTCCCCCGGGACTGGGAATTCACCCCTCCACTTT.

This chain uses TRBV6-4 with TRBJ2-1; 8 positions agree with TRBD2. The trim removed 6 bases at V and 0 bases at J, leaving 4 bases unmatched. Germline V gene lookup returns CDR1 MRHNA and CDR2 SNTAGT. The CDR3 loop spans 15 amino acids. Here the CDR3 DNA reads TGTGCCAGCAGCCCCGGGGGGGGCTCCTACAATGAGCAGTTCTTC. Translation: CASSPGGGSYNEQFF.

This chain joins TRBV20-1 and TRBJ2-5; 7 bases fit TRBD1. The J call could be wrong; TRBJ2-7 is a better fit for the DNA end. Per germline, CDR1 DFQATT and CDR2 SNEGSKA (reference sequence). This CDR3 region has 11 residues. CDR3 region: CSATGEYEQYF. CDR3 bases: TGCAGTGCCACAGGGGAGTACGAGCAGTACTTC.

This clone was counted once. The rearrangement links TRBV6-1 to TRBJ1-1; the match to TRBD1 covers 9 bases. The CDR3 is 17 amino acids. Germline V gene lookup returns CDR1 MNHNS and CDR2 SASEGT. The V and J ends lost 2 bases and 3 bases, in that order; junction bases with no gene match: 10. CDR3 DNA sequence: TGTGCCAGCAGTGAATGGGACAGGGTATTCTTGGACACTGAAGCTTTCTTT. Translating it yields CASSEWDRVFLDTEAFF.

J is TRBJ1-1 and V is TRBV12-5; no firm D call. Looked up from germline, CDR1 is LGHNT and CDR2 is FRNRAP. This CDR3 has 15 residues. V was shortened by 5 bases and J by 0 bases, with 13 bases between the two germline ends. The CDR3 bases are TGTGCTAGTGGTGGGAGAGGCCGGGTGAACACTGAAGCTTTCTTT. Translation: CASGGRGRVNTEAFF.

This chain connects TRBV5-4 to TRBJ1-2, with 8 bases aligning to TRBD1. Germline values: CDR1 SGHNT, CDR2 YYREEE (reference sequence). With 4 bases clipped from V and 6 bases from J, the junction kept 14 bases outside the gene matches. The CDR3 runs to 16 residues. The CDR3 protein is CASSAWDRRGEHGYTF. Here the CDR3 DNA reads TGTGCCAGCAGCGCCTGGGACAGGAGAGGAGAGCATGGCTACACCTTC.

The V gene is TRBV5-1, the J gene TRBJ2-7; 7 bases map to TRBD1. CDR3 size: 13 residues. The germline gives CDR1 SGHRS, CDR2 YFSETQ. The junction had 7 bases not matched to a gene; V was cut back by 4 bases and J by 6 bases. Written as DNA, the CDR3 is TGCGCCAGCAGCGAACCGACAGGGCTCGAGCAGTACTTC. As protein: CASSEPTGLEQYF.

The gene calls are TRBV14 and TRBJ1-1, with 8 bases fitting TRBD1. Germline V CDR1 and CDR2: SGHDN, FVKESK. V was pared by 0 bases and J by 11 bases, with 2 bases of the junction left unmatched. The CDR3 runs 12 residues. The CDR3 region has the DNA TGTGCCAGCAGCCAAGACAGGGGGCTGGCTTTCTTT. Translation: CASSQDRGLAFF. Full variable domain (rest looked up from reference TRBV14 and TRBJ1-1): EAGVTQFPSHSVIEKGQTVTLRCDPISGHDNLYWYRRVMGKEIKFLLHFVKESKQDESGMPNNRFLAERTGGTYSTLKVQPAELEDSGVYFCASSQDRGLAFFGQGTRLTVV.

This chain joins TRBV5-6 and TRBJ1-2, with D hard to call. The CDR3 spans 17 residues. V was pared by 4 bases and J by 4 bases, with 23 bases between. In germline, CDR1 is SGHDT, CDR2 YYEEEE. This chain's CDR3 is CASSPTLSNALLYGYTF. In nucleotides, the CDR3 is TGTGCCAGCAGCCCTACCCTGAGTAACGCATTACTCTATGGCTACACCTTC.

This chain uses TRBV11-2 with TRBJ2-1; 7 bases align to TRBD2. The trim removed 3 bases at V and 10 bases at J, leaving 3 bases unmatched. The germline V gene has CDR1 SGHAT and CDR2 FQNNGV. The CDR3 consists of 12 residues. In DNA, the CDR3 is TGTGCCAGCAGCTTTACTAGCGTCGAGCAGTTCTTC. It specifies CASSFTSVEQFF.

This rearrangement joins TRBV18 to TRBJ1-1; 7 bases are a match to TRBD1. CDR1 is KGHSH and CDR2 is LQKENI in the germline V gene. The CDR3 is 19 residues long. J was trimmed by 0 bases and V by 3 bases; bases with no gene match: 16. Written as DNA, the CDR3 is TGTGCCAGCTCACCGCGCATAAACACGGGACAGACAATGAACACTGAAGCTTTCTTT. It is translated as CASSPRINTGQTMNTEAFF.

This chain joins TRBV4-1 and TRBJ1-5, with 9 nucleotides matching TRBD1. CDR3 length equals 16 residues. Germline assignment: CDR1 MGHRA and CDR2 YSYEKL. Losses at the gene ends were 4 bases for V and 4 bases for J; bases not matched to a gene: 8. The CDR3 sequence is CASSPLDRGLNQPQHF. CDR3 sequence (DNA): TGCGCCAGCAGCCCTCTTGACAGGGGGTTAAATCAGCCCCAGCATTTT.

The chain combines TRBV5-1 with TRBJ1-4, with 8 bases matching TRBD1. The trim removed 1 base at V and 6 bases at J, leaving 5 bases unmatched. The CDR3 loop spans 15 amino acids. From germline, CDR1 is SGHRS and CDR2 YFSETQ. The CDR3 bases are TGCGCCAGCAGCTTGATCGGACAGGGCTATGAAAAACTGTTTTTT. Translation gives CASSLIGQGYEKLFF.

CDR3 residues: CASSPGANTEAFF. The CDR3 DNA reads TGTGCCAGTTCACCAGGGGCGAACACTGAAGCTTTCTTT. The chain is built from TRBV19 and TRBJ1-1; perhaps TRBD1 as D (6 bases). This CDR3 spans 13 amino acids. V dropped 8 bases and J dropped 1 base, with 11 bases sitting between them. Germline CDR1 reads LNHDA; CDR2 reads SQIVND (reference sequence). Filled out from reference TRBV19 and TRBJ1-1, the complete variable domain reads DGGITQSPKYLFRKEGQNVTLSCEQNLNHDAMYWYRQDPGQGLRLIYYSQIVNDFQKGDIAEGYSVSREKKESFPLTVTSAQKNPTAFYLCASSPGANTEAFFGQGTRLTVV.

The V gene is TRBV11-2, the J gene TRBJ2-7, with a tentative D call TRBD1 (5 bases). V was clipped by 3 bases and J by 3 bases, with 6 bases between them. CDR1 and CDR2 from the germline V gene are SGHAT and FQNNGV. This CDR3 comprises 12 residues. The CDR3 bases are TGTGCCAGCAGCTTTACAGGCTACGAGCAGTACTTC. Amino acids: CASSFTGYEQYF. Drawing the rest from reference TRBV11-2 and TRBJ2-7, the complete variable domain is EAGVAQSPRYKIIEKRQSVAFWCNPISGHATLYWYQQILGQGPKLLIQFQNNGVVDDSQLPKDRFSAERLKGVDSTLKIQPAKLEDSAVYLCASSFTGYEQYFGPGTRLTVT.

This clone has only a few counts. This rearrangement joins TRBV18 to TRBJ1-2, with 8 bases matching TRBD1. J gave up 6 bases and V 4 bases, and 1 base lay outside the gene matches. The CDR3 covers 12 residues. Germline V CDR1 and CDR2: KGHSH, LQKENI. CDR3 region: CASSQTGDGYTF. CDR3 in DNA: TGTGCCAGCTCACAGACAGGGGATGGCTACACCTTC.

The rearrangement links TRBV9 to TRBJ1-1, with TRBD1 identical over 9 bases. This CDR3 is built from 20 residues. V was pared by 4 bases and J by 2 bases, with 21 bases of the junction left unmatched. Germline CDR1 is SGDLS and CDR2 is YYNGEE. CDR3 sequence reads: CASSSHTRWGQGLINTEAFF. For the CDR3, the DNA is TGTGCCAGCAGCTCACACACCCGCTGGGGACAGGGTCTTATCAACACTGAAGCTTTCTTT.

This clone was observed a handful of times. This chain joins TRBV10-2 and TRBJ1-1; the D gene is possibly TRBD1 (5 bases). Trimming took off 8 bases at V and 7 bases at J, with 8 bases between the two ends. From germline, CDR1 is WSHSY and CDR2 SAAADI. This CDR3 is 10 amino acids long. CDR3 DNA sequence: TGCGCCAGCGGGGGGAGTGAAGCTTTCTTT. Residues: CASGGSEAFF.

The rearrangement links TRBV2 to TRBJ1-1; 7 bases map to TRBD1. V dropped 7 bases and J dropped 0; count of bases not matched to a gene: 5. Germline lookup yields CDR1 SNHLY and CDR2 FYNNEI. The CDR3 totals 14 residues. The CDR3 reads CASTGGWMNTEAFF. The CDR3 region has the DNA TGTGCCAGCACAGGGGGTTGGATGAACACTGAAGCTTTCTTT.

The chain uses TRBV2 and TRBJ2-3; 7 bases map to TRBD2. Losses at the gene ends were 7 bases for V and 0 bases for J; bases not matched to a gene: 7. The CDR3 has 15 residues. The germline CDR1 and CDR2 sequences are SNHLY and FYNNEI. The CDR3 loop is CASTGAGKSTDTQYF. DNA of the CDR3: TGTGCCAGCACCGGAGCGGGAAAGAGCACAGATACGCAGTATTTT.

The V and J genes are TRBV6-1 and TRBJ2-7, with 8 bases that match TRBD1. The CDR3 consists of 17 residues. CDR1 and CDR2 from the germline V gene are MNHNS and SASEGT. The trim removed 2 bases at V and 3 bases at J, leaving 12 bases unmatched. CDR3 residues: CASSEISGTGGYYEQYF. Written as DNA, the CDR3 is TGTGCCAGCAGTGAAATATCGGGGACAGGAGGGTACTACGAGCAGTACTTC.

This chain uses TRBV7-9 with TRBJ2-3; TRBD2 matches 8 bases. CDR3 length: 15 amino acids. CDR1 is SEHNR, CDR2 FQNEAQ, per germline (reference sequence). V dropped 4 bases and J dropped 0; count of bases not matched to a gene: 3. CDR3 residues: CASSSSSGSTDTQYF. CDR3 DNA sequence: TGTGCCAGCAGCTCCTCTAGCGGGAGCACAGATACGCAGTATTTT.